Shown below are 14 T cell receptor beta chains from a single sample sequenced in a study of PD-L1 blockade in urothelial cancer. This table comes from immunoSEQ multiplex PCR, and its TCRdb copy is limited to in-frame clones, with some not included. This sample has 55,000 to 85,000 clones, with 85% to 90% found just once. Sequenced material: PBMCs, taken around atezolizumab (anti-PD-L1) treatment. The receptors originated from a man aged 60-69 years with urothelial cancer.

The chain combines TRBV10-3 with TRBJ2-1; 9 bases line up with TRBD2. V was clipped by 8 bases and J by 6 bases; unmatched bases: 8. The germline gives CDR1 ENHRY, CDR2 SYGVKD. The CDR3 consists of 14 residues. CDR3 sequence (DNA): TGTGCCATCGCGGGGGGGGAGGGCCTCAATGAGCAGTTCTTC. This encodes CAIAGGEGLNEQFF.

V usage is TRBV5-6 and J usage is TRBJ2-7; TRBD1 aligns across 7 bases. After removal of 2 bases from V and 0 bases from J, the junction contained 5 bases not matched to a gene. Germline V gene sequence: CDR1 SGHDT, CDR2 YYEEEE. This CDR3 contains 15 residues. CDR3 sequence reads: CASSFSTGFSYEQYF. As DNA, the CDR3 is TGTGCCAGCAGCTTTTCGACAGGGTTCTCCTACGAGCAGTACTTC.

This clone was found once. The gene calls are TRBV29-1 and TRBJ2-2; D may be TRBD1 (5 bases). Germline V gene sequence: CDR1 SQVTM, CDR2 ANQGSEA. This CDR3 has 13 residues. V lost 8 bases, J lost 3 bases, and 13 bases lay in between. CDR3 coding DNA: TGCAGCACCTTAGGGGCACACACCGGGGAGCTGTTTTTT. Encoded protein: CSTLGAHTGELFF.

The chain has TRBV19 and TRBJ2-3, with 9 bases matching TRBD1. With 9 bases clipped from V and 3 bases from J, the junction kept 4 bases outside the gene matches. This CDR3 comprises 13 residues. Germline loops: CDR1 LNHDA, CDR2 SQIVND (reference sequence). This CDR3 is CASWDRVTDTQYF. In DNA, the CDR3 is TGTGCCAGCTGGGACAGGGTTACAGATACGCAGTATTTT. Looking up the rest from reference TRBV19 and TRBJ2-3 gives the full variable domain: DGGITQSPKYLFRKEGQNVTLSCEQNLNHDAMYWYRQDPGQGLRLIYYSQIVNDFQKGDIAEGYSVSREKKESFPLTVTSAQKNPTAFYLCASWDRVTDTQYFGPGTRLTVL.

The table lists this clone with a count of one. This chain connects TRBV10-1 to TRBJ2-5; no firm D call. This CDR3 is 13 amino acids long. With 4 bases removed from V and 0 bases from J, the gap between germline ends came to 6 bases. From germline, CDR1 is WNHNN and CDR2 SYGVQD (reference sequence). This CDR3 is CASSGDYQETQYF. CDR3 coding DNA: TGCGCCAGCAGTGGTGACTACCAAGAGACCCAGTACTTC.

The rearrangement joins TRBV6-1 to TRBJ1-1; D remains ambiguous. This CDR3 comprises 14 residues. The germline CDR1 and CDR2 sequences are MNHNS and SASEGT. V was trimmed by 2 bases and J by 0 bases, leaving 7 bases between them. This CDR3 reads CASSEPNMNTEAFF. The CDR3 DNA follows: TGTGCCAGCAGTGAACCTAATATGAACACTGAAGCTTTCTTT.

The chain couples TRBV10-2 to TRBJ1-1; TRBD1 matches 8 bases. The CDR3 runs to 12 residues. Germline CDR1 reads WSHSY; CDR2 reads SAAADI. V gave up 5 bases and J gave up 4 bases; unmatched junction bases: 0. In DNA form, the CDR3 reads TGCGCCAGCAGTACAGGGGGCACTGAAGCTTTCTTT. This translates into CASSTGGTEAFF.

V and J are TRBV10-1 and TRBJ2-2; D unresolved. Looked up from germline, CDR1 is WNHNN and CDR2 is SYGVQD (reference sequence). CDR3 length: 13 residues. V was cut by 4 bases and J by 5 bases, with 8 bases left in between. CDR3 sequence: CASSVMLTGELFF. CDR3 DNA: TGCGCCAGCAGTGTAATGTTGACCGGGGAGCTGTTTTTT.

J is TRBJ2-7 and V is TRBV11-3; D remains unclear. CDR3 size: 13 residues. Germline V gene data show CDR1 as SGHNT and CDR2 as YENEEA. Trimming shortened V by 3 bases and J by 0 bases, and 6 bases separated the two germline ends. Here the CDR3 reads CASSFASSYEQYF. The CDR3 bases are TGTGCCAGCAGCTTCGCGAGCTCCTACGAGCAGTACTTC.

This clone was seen only a few times. The V gene is TRBV19, the J gene TRBJ1-1; 8 nucleotides match TRBD1. Germline lookup yields CDR1 LNHDA and CDR2 SQIVND (reference sequence). The ends lost 3 bases at V and 4 bases at J; junction bases unmatched: 4. The CDR3 is made up of 14 amino acids. DNA for the CDR3: TGTGCCAGTAGTATTGGGCAGGGGGCCACTGAAGCTTTCTTT. Amino acid sequence: CASSIGQGATEAFF.

This chain connects TRBV7-9 to TRBJ1-4, with 9 bases lining up with TRBD1. Germline trimming cut 5 bases from V and 5 bases from J; bases unmatched to any gene: 9. This CDR3 has 16 residues. CDR1 SEHNR and CDR2 FQNEAQ come from the germline V gene (reference sequence). The chain's CDR3 is CASSQAGTGRNEKLFF. The CDR3, as DNA: TGTGCCAGCAGCCAAGCTGGGACAGGGCGGAATGAAAAACTGTTTTTT.

The chain employs TRBV7-6 and TRBJ1-6, with a tentative D call TRBD1 (6 bases). V dropped 1 base and J dropped 5 bases, with 12 bases sitting between them. This CDR3 has 16 residues. From germline, CDR1 is SGHVS and CDR2 FNYEAQ. The CDR3: CASSLGAAGDNSPLHF. Written as DNA, the CDR3 is TGTGCCAGCAGCTTAGGGGCGGCAGGGGATAATTCACCCCTCCACTTT. The variable domain in full, completed from reference TRBV7-6 and TRBJ1-6, reads GAGVSQSPRYKVTKRGQDVALRCDPISGHVSLYWYRQALGQGPEFLTYFNYEAQQDKSGLPNDRFSAERPEGSISTLTIQRTEQRDSAMYRCASSLGAAGDNSPLHFGNGTRLTVT.

This clone was recorded once. The V and J genes are TRBV5-1 and TRBJ1-1; no definite D call. The CDR3 runs 13 residues. The V gene's germline CDR1 is SGHRS and CDR2 YFSETQ. Trimming pared 1 base from V and 5 bases from J, leaving 9 bases between. The CDR3 here is CASSLTVLTEAFF. The CDR3 bases are TGCGCCAGCAGCTTGACAGTTCTTACTGAAGCTTTCTTT. The variable domain in full, with the rest retrieved from reference TRBV5-1 and TRBJ1-1, is KAGVTQTPRYLIKTRGQQVTLSCSPISGHRSVSWYQQTPGQGLQFLFEYFSETQRNKGNFPGRFSGRQFSNSRSEMNVSTLELGDSALYLCASSLTVLTEAFFGQGTRLTVV.

This clone was seen a handful of times. Other nucleotide sequences in the sample specify the same CDR3. The rearrangement joins TRBV5-4 to TRBJ1-2; the match to TRBD1 covers 11 bases. Germline V gene data show CDR1 as SGHNT and CDR2 as YYREEE (reference sequence). CDR3 length: 15 amino acids. V shed 4 bases, J shed 3 bases, and the junction held 5 bases outside the gene matches. The CDR3 DNA reads as TGTGCCAGCAGCCCAAGGACAGGGGGCGACTATGGCTACACCTTC. Translated, it gives CASSPRTGGDYGYTF. Full variable domain (remainder filled in from reference TRBV5-4 and TRBJ1-2): ETGVTQSPTHLIKTRGQQVTLRCSSQSGHNTVSWYQQALGQGPQFIFQYYREEENGRGNFPPRFSGLQFPNYSSELNVNALELDDSALYLCASSPRTGGDYGYTFGSGTRLTVV.